A single sample gave rise to the 15 T cell receptor beta chains below, sequenced in a study of T cell repertoires in cytomegalovirus infection. TCRdb re-called the reads through MiXCR, storing one row per CDR3 protein. The sample includes some 320,000 distinct CDR3 sequences, 8% to 10% of them seen just once. Input material: PBMCs. The receptors here all came from a human donor in good health (CMV status not recorded). Some clones in this sample may be carry-over from other donors' samples.

This clonotype has ten or more counts. The CDR3 nucleotides read TGTGCCAGCAGCTTAGGGACAGGGGTAATGGATGGCTACACCTTC. Translation: CASSLGTGVMDGYTF. This chain connects TRBV7-9 to TRBJ1-2; 9 nucleotides match TRBD1. This CDR3 has 15 amino acids. Unmatched junction bases numbered 6, after V lost 1 base and J lost 6 bases. In germline, CDR1 is SEHNR, CDR2 FQNEAQ (reference sequence). The whole variable domain, remainder taken from reference TRBV7-9 and TRBJ1-2, is DTGVSQNPRHKITKRGQNVTFRCDPISEHNRLYWYRQTLGQGPEFLTYFQNEAQLEKSRLLSDRFSAERPKGSFSTLEIQRTEQGDSAMYLCASSLGTGVMDGYTFGSGTRLTVV.

This clonotype showed up many times. The V call is TRBV5-6, the J call TRBJ2-6; D remains ambiguous. Trimming took off 1 base at V and 2 bases at J, with 7 bases between the two ends. In germline, CDR1 is SGHDT, CDR2 YYEEEE. CDR3 length: 15 amino acids. CDR3 protein: CASSLYGAGANVLTF. The CDR3 DNA reads as TGTGCCAGCAGCTTGTATGGGGCTGGGGCCAACGTCCTGACTTTC.

Ten or more counts support this clonotype. The V call is TRBV19, the J call TRBJ2-1; D unclear. Trimming cost V 3 bases and J 0 bases, with 9 bases left between them. CDR3 length equals 15 residues. Germline lookup yields CDR1 LNHDA and CDR2 SQIVND (reference sequence). The CDR3 coding sequence is TGTGCCAGTAGTATGGATAGGAGCTCCTACAATGAGCAGTTCTTC. The encoded protein is CASSMDRSSYNEQFF. The full variable domain, in which reference TRBV19 and TRBJ2-1 provide the parts outside the CDR3, is DGGITQSPKYLFRKEGQNVTLSCEQNLNHDAMYWYRQDPGQGLRLIYYSQIVNDFQKGDIAEGYSVSREKKESFPLTVTSAQKNPTAFYLCASSMDRSSYNEQFFGPGTRLTVL.

The chain joins TRBV12-3 or TRBV12-4 to TRBJ2-3; no clear D gene. V was pared by 1 base and J by 3 bases, with 5 bases between. The CDR3 is 13 amino acids. CDR3 sequence: CASSLEVTDTQYF. The CDR3 DNA sequence: TGTGCCAGCAGTTTAGAAGTTACAGATACGCAGTATTTT.

The rearrangement joins TRBV7-2 to TRBJ2-7; tentatively, D is TRBD1 (6 bases). The CDR3 has 15 amino acids. The V and J ends lost 2 bases and 6 bases respectively, with 17 bases between them. CDR1 is SGHTA, CDR2 FQGNSA, per germline. CDR3 DNA: TGTGCCAGCAGCTTATGGACTTGGGGGCAGGGCGAGCAGTACTTC. It translates to CASSLWTWGQGEQYF.

This clonotype has ten or more counts. The chain joins TRBV7-9 to TRBJ1-2, with unresolved D. The CDR3 is 13 residues long. Trimming removed 5 bases from V and 5 bases from J, with 12 bases in between. Germline V gene lookup returns CDR1 SEHNR and CDR2 FQNEAQ (reference sequence). In DNA, the CDR3 is TGTGCCAGCAGCCCCCTTTCCGGGTATGGCTACACCTTC. This encodes CASSPLSGYGYTF.

This clonotype was observed many times. The chain joins TRBV10-3 to TRBJ2-2, with D unresolved. Germline assignment: CDR1 ENHRY and CDR2 SYGVKD. CDR3 length: 15 residues. Trimming removed 2 bases at V and 3 bases at J, with 10 bases between. The CDR3 sequence is CAISEGFSDTGELFF. CDR3 nucleotides: TGTGCCATCAGTGAGGGGTTTTCCGACACCGGGGAGCTGTTTTTT.

Details on this clonotype: Just one base apart from a much larger clone, this may be a read error. The V and J genes are TRBV7-2 and TRBJ2-7, with 9 bases identical to TRBD2. This CDR3 has 13 amino acids. Germline CDR1 is SGHTA and CDR2 is FQGNSA. This CDR3 is CARSFGLANEQYF. The CDR3 DNA reads TGTGCCCGCAGCTTTGGACTAGCGAACGAGCAGTACTTC.

The chain carries TRBV10-3 and TRBJ2-5, with TRBD1 as a possible D gene (7 bases). Per the germline V gene, CDR1 is ENHRY and CDR2 is SYGVKD. Trimming took off 6 bases at V and 5 bases at J, with 19 bases between the two ends. This CDR3 comprises 15 residues. The CDR3 DNA is TGTGCCATCAGCCTCTCAGGGGGGAAGGGGGAGACCCAGTACTTC. Its protein product is CAISLSGGKGETQYF.

This clonotype was seen only a few times. The chain combines TRBV5-1 with TRBJ2-1; no reliable D call. Germline V gene lookup returns CDR1 SGHRS and CDR2 YFSETQ. Trimming cost V 4 bases and J 3 bases, with 17 bases left between them. This CDR3 has 16 residues. CDR3 loop: CASSPAPFNSYNEQFF. The CDR3 nucleotides read TGCGCCAGCAGCCCCGCTCCGTTTAACAGCTACAATGAGCAGTTCTTC. Filled out from reference TRBV5-1 and TRBJ2-1, the complete variable domain reads KAGVTQTPRYLIKTRGQQVTLSCSPISGHRSVSWYQQTPGQGLQFLFEYFSETQRNKGNFPGRFSGRQFSNSRSEMNVSTLELGDSALYLCASSPAPFNSYNEQFFGPGTRLTVL.

This clonotype was counted ten times or more. The rearrangement joins TRBV10-3 to TRBJ2-7; D gene unclear. Trimming took 3 bases from V and 2 from J, leaving 11 bases between them. This CDR3 has 14 amino acids. Germline V gene data show CDR1 as ENHRY and CDR2 as SYGVKD. The CDR3 protein is CAISEAQPPYEQYF. CDR3 bases: TGTGCCATCAGTGAAGCACAACCTCCCTACGAGCAGTACTTC.

This clonotype was observed a few times. The chain employs TRBV6-2 or TRBV6-3 and TRBJ2-7; no reliable D call. CDR3 length: 14 residues. V dropped 8 bases and J dropped 2 bases, with 16 bases sitting between them. Germline CDR1 reads MNHEY; CDR2 reads SVGEGT. CDR3 DNA: TGTGCCAGCGCGAACGGCGGTCCTACCTACGAGCAGTACTTC. Its protein is CASANGGPTYEQYF.

This clonotype showed up just a few times. This chain links TRBV11-2 with TRBJ2-5; D gene uncertain. The CDR3 sequence is 12 residues long. Trimming shortened V by 3 bases and J by 7 bases, and 9 bases separated the two germline ends. Germline lookup yields CDR1 SGHAT and CDR2 FQNNGV. CDR3 in DNA: TGTGCCAGCAGCTTCCCCCCCAGGACCCAGTACTTC. Translating gives CASSFPPRTQYF.

In its sample, this clonotype was seen many times. The chain carries TRBV7-3 and TRBJ2-3; TRBD2 aligns across 7 bases. Germline assignment: CDR1 SGHTA and CDR2 FQGTGA. The CDR3 consists of 17 residues. V shed 5 bases and J 0 bases; nucleotides not matched to a gene: 11. CDR3 bases: TGTGCCAGCAGCCTCGGTGGGGCGCGGGGGAGCACAGATACGCAGTATTTT. Protein: CASSLGGARGSTDTQYF.

This clonotype has ten or more counts. V gene TRBV7-2 combines with J gene TRBJ2-3, with TRBD2 matching over 7 bases. The CDR3 loop spans 14 amino acids. J gave up 3 bases and V 4 bases, and 4 bases lay outside the gene matches. The germline V gene encodes CDR1 SGHTA and CDR2 FQGNSA. The CDR3 sequence is CASSSGLSTDTQYF. The CDR3 region has the DNA TGTGCCAGCAGCTCGGGACTATCAACAGATACGCAGTATTTT.